This T cell receptor (beta chain) came from a study of CD8 T cells in Susac syndrome. Random hexamers were used to reverse transcribe roughly 0.5 to 1 ug of RNA. TCRdb reprocessed the immunoSEQ multiplex PCR reads with MiXCR, giving one entry per CDR3 protein. The sample has about 150,000 distinct CDR3 sequences; around 95% are singletons. The germline V and J ends were trimmed by 0 bases and 6 bases, with 9 bases remaining between them. This CDR3 is built from 13 residues. Germline V lookup: CDR1 SQVTM, CDR2 ANQGSEA. This chain links TRBV29-1 with TRBJ1-3; D is perhaps TRBD1 (5 bases). The material sequenced was CD4+ T cells from PBMCs. The TCR was taken from a human donor with Susac syndrome. The CDR3 DNA reads as TGCAGCGTTGAAGACGGAGGGGCAAACACCATATATTTT. Translated, it gives CSVEDGGANTIYF.